This T cell receptor beta chain was documented in a study of control samples from healthy donors and cancer patients. Only in-frame clones appear in the TCRdb table, and some are missing; sequencing was by immunoSEQ multiplex PCR. The sample has about 75,000 clones; roughly 94% are singletons. Sequencing was carried out using blood. This clonotype was sampled from a woman aged 35 to 49 in good health.

The CDR3 region is CASSLGGYEQYF. In nucleotides, the CDR3 is TGTGCCAGCAGCTTGGGCGGCTACGAGCAGTACTTC. The genes are TRBV5-4 and TRBJ2-7; D unresolved. The CDR3 has 12 residues. From germline, CDR1 is SGHNT and CDR2 YYREEE (reference sequence). V lost 0 bases and J 3 bases, leaving 4 bases between the germline ends.